These T cell receptor beta chains were read from a single sample in a study of cytomegalovirus exposure and HLA in healthy donors. Assay used: immunoSEQ multiplex PCR; TCRdb lists only in-frame clones, some missing. This table has 90,000 to 130,000 clones, about four fifths appearing once. Sequenced sample: PBMCs. Source of these receptors: a woman aged 18-29 years in good health and CMV-seropositive. CDR3s include the opening cysteine and the closing phenylalanine or tryptophan. D genes are given only for firm matches. Clone size is stated in some rows and not others, as once, few, many or a class when expanded.

TGTGCCAGCAGACCAACAGGGAAGGGGTATGGCTACACCTTC,CASRPTGKGYGYTF,.,14,TRBJ1-2,.,TRBV28
TGTGCCAGCAGCTTGGTACAGTCCAACTACGAGCAGTACTTC,CASSLVQSNYEQYF,.,14,TRBJ2-7,.,TRBV5-6
TGTGCCAGTGGGGCGGACAAAAATCAGCCCCAGCATTTT,CASGADKNQPQHF,.,13,TRBJ1-5,few,TRBV19
TGTGCCAGCAGCTTTAAACTGGAGGGGCAGCCCCAGCATTTT,CASSFKLEGQPQHF,.,14,TRBJ1-5,.,TRBV5-5
TGTGCCAGCAGGGGGGCCGTAGATACGCAGTATTTT,CASRGAVDTQYF,.,12,TRBJ2-3,.,TRBV25-1
TGTGCTAGCAGCCGGGACAGTTTTTCCTACGAGCAGTACTTC,CASSRDSFSYEQYF,TRBD1,14,TRBJ2-7,.,TRBV7-7
TGTGCCAGCAGTGATCGGGGACTAGGGTATTTT,CASSDRGLGYF,TRBD2,11,TRBJ2-3,.,TRBV2
TGTGCCAGCTCTGGGGGCTCCGCTGACACTGAAGCTTTCTTT,CASSGGSADTEAFF,.,14,TRBJ1-1,few,TRBV6-5
TGTGCCAGCAGCGTAGCCGCGGGAGGGAGCACAGATACGCAGTATTTT,CASSVAAGGSTDTQYF,TRBD2,16,TRBJ2-3,.,TRBV9
TGTGCCAGCAGCTTAGTAGTCTACTACGAGCAGTACTTC,CASSLVVYYEQYF,.,13,TRBJ2-7,.,TRBV7-2
TGCGCCAGCAGCTTCCGCCCAGGGTCGTACGAGCAGTACTTC,CASSFRPGSYEQYF,.,14,TRBJ2-7,.,TRBV5-1
TGTGCCAGCAGCCCCGGGACTAGCGGCTACAATGAGCAGTTCTTC,CASSPGTSGYNEQFF,TRBD2,15,TRBJ2-1,.,TRBV2
TGTGCCAGCAGCGTTGGCGGTTTGAGCACAGATACGCAGTATTTT,CASSVGGLSTDTQYF,.,15,TRBJ2-3,.,TRBV9
TGCGCCAGCAGCCAGGTGGGACAGGGGGCAGCCTACGAGCAGTACTTC,CASSQVGQGAAYEQYF,TRBD1,16,TRBJ2-7,.,TRBV4-1
TGCGCCAGCAGCTTGGGGCTAGCGGGCTACAATGAGCAGTTCTTC,CASSLGLAGYNEQFF,TRBD2,15,TRBJ2-1,few,TRBV5-1
TGTGCCTGGAGTGTACGATGGCAGGGAGGCCAGAATCAGCCCCAGCATTTT,CAWSVRWQGGQNQPQHF,.,17,TRBJ1-5,.,TRBV30
TGTGCCAGCAGTTACAGGTACAGCAATCAGCCCCAGCATTTT,CASSYRYSNQPQHF,.,14,TRBJ1-5,few,TRBV27
TGTGCCTGGAGCGCGCTACTAGCGGGAGGGCCGAGATACGAGCAGTACTTC,CAWSALLAGGPRYEQYF,TRBD2,17,TRBJ2-7,.,TRBV30
TGCGCCACCGGGACAGTACTCAATGAGCAGTTCTTC,CATGTVLNEQFF,TRBD1,12,TRBJ2-1,.,TRBV10-1
TGTGCCAGCAGTTTCTCCCCTAAGGCTTTCTTT,CASSFSPKAFF,.,11,TRBJ1-1,.,TRBV28
TGTGCCAGCAGCTTACCGAACTCGGACAGGGGCACAGATACGCAGTATTTT,CASSLPNSDRGTDTQYF,TRBD1,17,TRBJ2-3,.,TRBV7-9
TGTGCCATCAGTGAGCCCTCGGGACAGGGGAGGGAGTACGAGCAGTACTTC,CAISEPSGQGREYEQYF,TRBD1,17,TRBJ2-7,.,TRBV10-3
TGTGCCAGCAGCGGACAGGGGGCCCAAGAAAAACTGTTTTTT,CASSGQGAQEKLFF,TRBD1,14,TRBJ1-4,few,TRBV9
TGTGCCAGCTCACCCGGGAACTATGGCTACACCTTC,CASSPGNYGYTF,.,12,TRBJ1-2,.,TRBV18
TGTGCCAGTAGTGCGACAGGGACCTACGAGCAGTACTTC,CASSATGTYEQYF,TRBD1,13,TRBJ2-7,.,TRBV19
TGCGCCAGCAGCTTTTCCGAGCGGGAGGGCCGTAGGGAGCTGTTTTTT,CASSFSEREGRRELFF,TRBD2,16,TRBJ2-2,few,TRBV5-1
TGCGCCAGCAGCTTGCTGCTCGCGGGCACAGATACGCAGTATTTT,CASSLLLAGTDTQYF,.,15,TRBJ2-3,.,TRBV5-1
TGTGCCAGCAGCGCGGGGGTCGAGGAGACCCAGTACTTC,CASSAGVEETQYF,TRBD2,13,TRBJ2-5,few,TRBV7-3
TGTGCCAGCAGTTTCAGTGTCGGCGGGGCAGATACGCAGTATTTT,CASSFSVGGADTQYF,.,15,TRBJ2-3,.,TRBV28
TGTGCCAGCAGCGTAGGAGCGGGAGCCTACGAGCAGTACTTC,CASSVGAGAYEQYF,TRBD2,14,TRBJ2-7,.,TRBV9
TGTGCCAGCAGTGAAACAGCGGGAGGGATCAATGAGCAGTTCTTC,CASSETAGGINEQFF,TRBD2,15,TRBJ2-1,.,TRBV6-1
TGTGCCAGCACCTCCGGGCAAGAGACCCAGTACTTC,CASTSGQETQYF,.,12,TRBJ2-5,.,TRBV6-6
TGTGCCAGCAGTGACCCTCCAGGCATTAATGAGCAGTTCTTC,CASSDPPGINEQFF,.,14,TRBJ2-1,few,TRBV2
TGTGCCAGCAGTGAAGTGGAGAGGAAAAGCAATCAGCCCCAGCATTTT,CASSEVERKSNQPQHF,.,16,TRBJ1-5,few,TRBV6-1
TGTGCCTGGACTCTCCAGGGAAACACTGAAGCTTTCTTT,CAWTLQGNTEAFF,.,13,TRBJ1-1,.,TRBV30
TGCGCCAGCAGTGAGACGGGAGGGGGGGAGCAGTACTTC,CASSETGGGEQYF,TRBD2,13,TRBJ2-7,.,TRBV10-1
TGTGCCTGGAGTGCCCAGTCAGGGTCAGGTCAGCCCCAGCATTTT,CAWSAQSGSGQPQHF,.,15,TRBJ1-5,.,TRBV30